This paragraph covers one T cell receptor (beta chain) sequence. This CDR3 is 15 amino acids long. V gave up 1 base and J gave up 2 bases; unmatched junction bases: 4. Germline CDR1 reads MNHEY; CDR2 reads SMNVEV (reference sequence). Profiling relied on immunoSEQ multiplex PCR, and the TCRdb table lists in-frame clones only, not all of them. The sample has 70,000 to 90,000 clones, under 95% seen once. This sample was taken from a study of technical replicates of blood from several donors. The sequence derives from a human donor in good health. Sequenced input: T cells isolated from PBMCs. The chain links TRBV27 to TRBJ2-7; 8 bases line up with TRBD2. Here the CDR3 reads CASSLLAGPPYEQYF. CDR3 DNA sequence: TGTGCCAGCAGTTTATTAGCGGGGCCCCCCTACGAGCAGTACTTC.